These 25 T cell receptor beta chains originate from one sample sequenced in a study of blood T cells in healthy people across ages. A second roughly 6 to 11 cycle PCR used barcoded and J-beta primers. TCRdb re-derived calls from the 5' RACE reads in MiXCR, one entry per CDR3 protein. The data show about 730,000 distinct CDR3 sequences, about 42% seen once. What was sequenced was blood. The receptors were gathered from a woman in her sixties in good health.

This clonotype occurred a few times. The chain is built from TRBV7-9 and TRBJ2-5; 7 bases map to TRBD1. The CDR3 loop spans 12 amino acids. Germline lookup yields CDR1 SEHNR and CDR2 FQNEAQ (reference sequence). The V and J ends lost 6 bases and 2 bases, in that order; junction bases with no gene match: 0. CDR3 in DNA: TGTGCCAGCAGGGACAGGCAAGAGACCCAGTACTTC. Translation gives CASRDRQETQYF.

Comment on this clonotype: The CDR3 end shows no conserved phenylalanine or tryptophan, and so a read error is likely. The V call is TRBV5-1, the J call TRBJ2-7; TRBD2 agrees at 8 bases. The CDR3 consists of 14 residues. Trimming cost V 10 bases and J 4 bases; bases outside gene matches: 13. Germline values: CDR1 SGHRS, CDR2 YFSETQ. CDR3 sequence: CAGPRREGRYEQYL. The CDR3 nucleotides are TGCGCCGGACCGAGACGGGAGGGCAGGTACGAGCAGTACTTA.

The DNA for the CDR3 is TGTGCCAGCAGCCCCGGACAGGGGGGCGTCAATGAGCAGTTCTTC. Encoded protein: CASSPGQGGVNEQFF. This rearrangement joins TRBV7-9 to TRBJ2-1; 10 bases line up with TRBD1. From germline, CDR1 is SEHNR and CDR2 FQNEAQ (reference sequence). V shed 5 bases and J 6 bases; nucleotides not matched to a gene: 7. CDR3 size: 15 residues.

The table lists this clonotype with many counts. The chain joins TRBV3-1 to TRBJ2-7, with TRBD1 as a possible D gene (5 bases). The germline V gene has CDR1 LGHDT and CDR2 YNNKEL (reference sequence). V was shortened by 1 base and J by 0 bases, with 7 bases between the two germline ends. The CDR3 spans 14 residues. Written as DNA, the CDR3 is TGTGCCAGCAGCCAAGGGGGCGCCTCCTACGAGCAGTACTTC. It is translated as CASSQGGASYEQYF.

The chain combines TRBV20-1 with TRBJ1-1; D unclear. The germline V gene has CDR1 DFQATT and CDR2 SNEGSKA (reference sequence). There are 12 residues in the CDR3. Trimming shortened V by 2 bases and J by 0 bases, and 4 bases separated the two germline ends. The CDR3 here is CSARTLNTEAFF. CDR3 DNA: TGCAGTGCTAGAACCCTGAACACTGAAGCTTTCTTT.

The chain joins TRBV7-9 to TRBJ2-7; TRBD2 aligns across 15 bases. The J call may be faulty, since TRBJ2-5 better matches the DNA end. CDR1 is SEHNR and CDR2 is FQNEAQ in the germline V gene (reference sequence). The CDR3 loop spans 15 amino acids. The CDR3 DNA reads TGTGCCAGCAGCGTCGGGACTAGCGGGAGGAAGACCCAGTACTTC. Its translation is CASSVGTSGRKTQYF.

The chain has TRBV20-1 and TRBJ2-5; the D gene could be TRBD1 or TRBD2 (5 bases each). The CDR3 has 16 amino acids. Looked up from germline, CDR1 is DFQATT and CDR2 is SNEGSKA (reference sequence). Trimming cost V 0 bases and J 1 base, with 15 bases left between them. CDR3 loop: CSARDRRSGTQETQYF. The CDR3 nucleotides are TGCAGTGCTAGAGATAGGAGGTCGGGGACCCAAGAGACCCAGTACTTC.

This clonotype was picked up a small number of times. The V and J genes are TRBV21-1 and TRBJ2-7; no check of the table's D call, TRBD1, against the DNA was made. TRBV21-1 is a pseudogene. This CDR3 comprises 16 residues. The DNA for the CDR3 is TGTGCCAGCAGCAAAATACAGGGGACAGGAGGGTACGAGCAGTACTTC. This encodes CASSKIQGTGGYEQYF.

This clonotype was detected only a few times. J is TRBJ2-7 and V is TRBV20-1, with TRBD1 identical over 8 bases. The length of the CDR3 is 12 residues. V gave up 2 bases and J gave up 6 bases; unmatched junction bases: 3. Per germline, CDR1 DFQATT and CDR2 SNEGSKA (reference sequence). CDR3 in DNA: TGCAGTGCTAGACGGACAGGGCGCGAGCAGTACTTC. The encoded protein is CSARRTGREQYF.

The table lists this clonotype with a few counts. V usage is TRBV7-2 and J usage is TRBJ2-1, with 8 bases identical to TRBD2. This CDR3 is 17 amino acids long. V shed 4 bases and J 5 bases; nucleotides not matched to a gene: 13. The germline V gene has CDR1 SGHTA and CDR2 FQGNSA. CDR3 in amino acids: CASSSRWGVAGNNEQFF. The CDR3 coding sequence is TGTGCCAGCAGCTCCCGGTGGGGAGTAGCGGGGAACAATGAGCAGTTCTTC.

The rearrangement uses TRBV20-1 and TRBJ1-1; 9 bases are shared with TRBD1. V was clipped by 0 bases and J by 4 bases; unmatched bases: 3. The CDR3 extends over 14 amino acids. Germline-derived CDR1 and CDR2 are DFQATT and SNEGSKA (reference sequence). CDR3 DNA: TGCAGTGCTAGAGATAACAGGGGGCTCACTGAAGCTTTCTTT. Translating gives CSARDNRGLTEAFF.

The genes are TRBV30 and TRBJ1-5; 8 positions agree with TRBD1. Trimming took 0 bases from V and 5 from J; bases not matched to a gene: 0. Germline V gene data show CDR1 as GTSNPN and CDR2 as SVGIG (reference sequence). The CDR3 length is 13 residues. CDR3 nucleotides: TGTGCCTGGAGTGTACAGGGGGATCAGCCCCAGCATTTT. Translated: CAWSVQGDQPQHF.

This clonotype was observed a few times. The V gene is TRBV7-9, the J gene TRBJ2-5; D unresolved. Germline lookup yields CDR1 SEHNR and CDR2 FQNEAQ (reference sequence). The V end lost 4 bases, the J end lost 0 bases, and 18 bases lay between the germline ends. The CDR3 is 17 residues long. The CDR3 loop is CASSSSSERYDQETQYF. CDR3 DNA: TGTGCCAGCAGCTCTTCGTCAGAGCGATACGACCAAGAGACCCAGTACTTC.

The gene calls are TRBV7-9 and TRBJ1-1; possible D gene TRBD1, 6 bases. The CDR3 length is 14 residues. Germline CDR1 is SEHNR and CDR2 is FQNEAQ (reference sequence). Trimming cost V 5 bases and J 11 bases, with 21 bases left between them. The CDR3 is CASSPPGGAGWAFF. CDR3 coding DNA: TGTGCCAGCAGCCCGCCCGGGGGCGCAGGCTGGGCTTTCTTT.

The chain combines TRBV12-3 or TRBV12-4 with TRBJ2-1; either TRBD1 or TRBD2 may supply D (5 bases each). The V end lost 7 bases, the J end lost 13 bases, and 32 bases lay between the germline ends. This CDR3 has 17 amino acids. CDR3 in amino acids: CASTQPGKGTEVETQFF. DNA for the CDR3: TGTGCCAGCACCCAACCTGGTAAGGGGACCGAGGTTGAGACCCAGTTCTTC.

Many counts were recorded for this clonotype. V and J are TRBV12-3 or TRBV12-4 and TRBJ2-3, with D maybe TRBD2 (7 bases). The CDR3 contains 13 residues. V lost 5 bases to trimming and J lost 5 bases, with 11 bases between them. Here the CDR3 reads CASSRGGEDTQYF. DNA of the CDR3: TGTGCCAGCAGTAGAGGGGGGGAAGATACGCAGTATTTT.

The chain employs TRBV29-1 and TRBJ2-1; TRBD2 agrees at 13 bases. From germline, CDR1 is SQVTM and CDR2 ANQGSEA. This CDR3 contains 14 residues. The V segment lost 7 bases and the J segment 5 bases; nucleotides outside the gene matches: 5. The CDR3: CSGEGLAGNNEQFF. The CDR3, as DNA: TGCAGCGGGGAGGGACTAGCGGGAAACAATGAGCAGTTCTTC.

CDR3 protein: CASMLWGLENSEQYF. The CDR3 nucleotides are TGTGCCAGCATGCTATGGGGACTAGAAAACAGTGAGCAGTACTTC. The V call is TRBV6-2 or TRBV6-3, the J call TRBJ2-5; TRBD2 matches at 8 bases. The V gene end was trimmed by 7 bases and the J gene end by 11 bases; junction bases not matched to a gene: 18. This CDR3 is built from 15 residues. From germline, CDR1 is MNHEY and CDR2 SVGEGT.

This clonotype occurred a few times. The V call is TRBV25-1, the J call TRBJ2-7; either TRBD1 or TRBD2 may supply D (5 bases each). From germline, CDR1 is MGHDK and CDR2 SYGVNS. V lost 5 bases and J 0 bases, leaving 11 bases between the germline ends. CDR3 length: 14 residues. The DNA of the CDR3 is TGTGCCAGCAGTTACCAGGGAGCCTCCTACGAGCAGTACTTC. This gives the protein CASSYQGASYEQYF.

The sample holds a few counts of this clonotype. V is TRBV3-1 and J is TRBJ1-4; D gene ambiguous. V was shortened by 7 bases and J by 5 bases, with 14 bases between the two germline ends. The CDR3 consists of 14 residues. Germline V gives CDR1 LGHDT, CDR2 YNNKEL (reference sequence). CDR3 nucleotides: TGTGCCAGCAACTTGGCGGGGTCCAATGAAAAACTGTTTTTT. Its protein is CASNLAGSNEKLFF.

The genes are TRBV20-1 and TRBJ1-2; 7 bases fit TRBD1. This CDR3 has 12 residues. Germline V gene lookup returns CDR1 DFQATT and CDR2 SNEGSKA (reference sequence). V gave up 6 bases and J gave up 4 bases; unmatched junction bases: 5. CDR3 DNA sequence: TGCAGTGCCCAGACAGGGCGCTATGGCTACACCTTC. This encodes CSAQTGRYGYTF.

V is TRBV12-3 or TRBV12-4 and J is TRBJ2-7; TRBD2 matches at 7 bases. V shed 0 bases and J 9 bases; nucleotides not matched to a gene: 5. CDR3 length: 13 residues. CDR3 sequence (DNA): TGTGCCAGCAGTTTAGCGGGAGGGCCGTGGCAGTACTTC. Its translation: CASSLAGGPWQYF.

The J gene is TRBJ2-5, the V gene TRBV5-1, with 10 bases lining up with TRBD2. After removal of 0 bases from V and 4 bases from J, the junction contained 3 bases not matched to a gene. Germline CDR1 is SGHRS and CDR2 is YFSETQ. CDR3 length: 15 amino acids. The CDR3 DNA reads as TGCGCCAGCAGCTTGGTGATAGCGGGGGGAGAGACCCAGTACTTC. This codes for CASSLVIAGGETQYF.

The chain has TRBV28 and TRBJ1-5, with 8 nucleotides matching TRBD1. This CDR3 spans 15 amino acids. J was trimmed by 2 bases and V by 4 bases; bases with no gene match: 4. The V gene's germline CDR1 is MDHEN and CDR2 SYDVKM. The CDR3 reads CASSYMTGGNQPQHF. The CDR3 DNA reads TGTGCCAGCAGTTACATGACAGGGGGCAATCAGCCCCAGCATTTT. The full variable domain, in which reference TRBV28 and TRBJ1-5 provide the parts outside the CDR3, is DVKVTQSSRYLVKRTGEKVFLECVQDMDHENMFWYRQDPGLGLRLIYFSYDVKMKEKGDIPEGYSVSREKKERFSLILESASTNQTSMYLCASSYMTGGNQPQHFGDGTRLSIL.

The chain joins TRBV4-3 to TRBJ2-3; 9 bases line up with TRBD2. The CDR3 spans 17 residues. Trimming took 2 bases from V and 2 from J; bases not matched to a gene: 8. Germline V CDR1 and CDR2: LGHNA, YSLEER. The CDR3 DNA reads as TGCGCCAGCAGCCAACGAGGGGCTAGCGGGAACACAGATACGCAGTATTTT. Protein: CASSQRGASGNTDTQYF.